The clone carrying this T cell receptor beta chain was detected a few times. This record comes from a study of radiotherapy plus CTLA-4 blockade in lung cancer. The protocol was immunoSEQ multiplex PCR, while the TCRdb copy is restricted to in-frame clones and leaves out a portion. This table holds about 73,000 clones, roughly 87% found once. Germline lookup yields CDR1 SGHDT and CDR2 YYEEEE. The CDR3 spans 13 residues. Trimming pared 3 bases from V and 1 base from J, leaving 7 bases between. The genes are TRBV5-6 and TRBJ2-5; D possibly corresponds to TRBD2 (5 bases). The source was peripheral blood, collected from a patient treated with radiotherapy plus ipilimumab. This clonotype was sampled from a human donor with non-small cell lung cancer that progressed on radiotherapy plus ipilimumab. The CDR3 region is CASSWEIQETQYF. For the CDR3, the DNA is TGTGCCAGCAGCTGGGAGATCCAAGAGACCCAGTACTTC.